The source of this T cell receptor beta chain is a study of PD-1 blockade in classical Hodgkin lymphoma. CDR1 MDHEN and CDR2 SYDVKM come from the germline V gene. V was shortened by 6 bases and J by 4 bases, with 29 bases between the two germline ends. This CDR3 spans 19 amino acids. TCRdb's table, derived via immunoSEQ multiplex PCR, lists solely in-frame clones and lacks some. The sample holds fewer than 30,000 clones, 82% seen once. Every one of the patients relapsed after autologous stem cell transplantation (brentuximab vedotin exposure was variable). V gene TRBV28 combines with J gene TRBJ2-3, with D maybe TRBD2 (7 bases). This specimen consisted of peripheral blood mononuclear cells (PBMCs), obtained before the second cycle of nivolumab. This clonotype was sampled from a human donor with classical Hodgkin lymphoma. CDR3 sequence reads: CASSNPGEGDPGRADTQYF. CDR3 DNA sequence: TGTGCCAGCAGCAATCCAGGAGAGGGGGACCCGGGGAGGGCAGATACGCAGTATTTT.